This TCR beta chain was profiled in a study of T cell responses to AZD1222 COVID-19 vaccine (dated by TCRdb to about 2021). A note on the overall study: TCR sequencing covered some 240 trial participants: 200 to 210 given two doses of AZD1222 and 26 given two doses of MenACWY control vaccine. Trial participants were enrolled by age into 18-55, 56-69 and 70-plus year subgroups, with around 150, 28 and 57 TCR-sequenced participants respectively.

The CDR3 regions of human TCRbeta chains were analyzed by immunosequencing. From the authors' description of their analysis: Repertoire TCRs were checked for matches against a reference library of SARS-CoV-2-specific TCRs that had been generated using the MIRA antigen-specificity platform. Breadth was defined as the fraction of unique TCRs that were SARS-CoV-2-associated, and depth was defined as the fraction of total T cells that were SARS-CoV-2-associated. Using the MIRA data, each spike-specific TCR was mapped to the spike region that the TCR reacts to and placed in a CD4 or CD8 class. Log10-transformed breadth and depth values were compared by one-way ANOVA with Sidak's multiple comparisons tests. In TCRdb, the immuneACCESS table is reduced to in-frame sequences with V and J assigned. These tables do not hold every clone; where another copy was compared, an unresolved V gene accounts for under half, and the others remain unexplained. V and J calls and clone size are copied from that table; D and trimming were computed from the DNA. The sample contains some 150,000 clones, approximately 93% of them found a single time. The ten largest account for around 1% of the sample.

The time point label, as the study defines it: baseline before first vaccination. The treatment or condition label corresponds to: meningococcal conjugate vaccine given as trial control. Samples from vaccinated people were obtained from the UK trials COV001 and COV002, which included a single-blind randomized controlled phase 2/3 trial of AZD1222 (ChAdOx1 nCoV-19) in healthy adults. For TCRbeta chain sequencing, PBMC samples from trial participants were taken at day 0 and at day 28 after the second dose. Reading the germline V gene (reference sequence) gives CDR1 LNHDA and CDR2 SQIVND. Counted from cysteine to phenylalanine, this CDR3 has 14 amino acids. Of the read, only the CDR3 DNA is kept; its 42 bases are in frame from base 1. Trimming leaves V shorter by 4 bases and J shorter by 6 bases, with the junction holding 6 bases beyond the gene matches. Regarding this clone: Its antigen is not yet known. No base quality values were provided; no much bigger clone lies one nucleotide off.

General study outcomes and caveats: Only 5 to 7 AZD1222 recipients were SARS-CoV-2 seropositive at baseline, limiting conclusions about previously exposed vaccinees. Participants were mostly white British and included more females than males, and it was suggested by the authors that clonal diversity may have been underestimated. A significant rise in spike-specific TCR breadth and depth was observed after two AZD1222 doses relative to day 0 and relative to MenACWY recipients. Reportedly, close to half of the unique spike-specific TCRs recognized epitopes lying outside the regions that are mutated in the B.1.351 and B.1.1.7 variants. Because no samples from the day 14 peak response were available, repertoires could be characterized only after the peak T cell response. The vaccine-associated CD4 TCRs covered the entire spike protein, and the dominant responses fell in regions 160-218 and 743-854. In the small 56-69-year group, the increase in depth fell short of significance, most likely because of low power.

The chain employs TRBV19 and TRBJ1-5; TRBD1 lines up with 7 middle nucleotides. This material consisted of peripheral blood, taken on day 0 of MenACWY control vaccination. This receptor was obtained from an adult in good health. The DNA sequence is as follows: TGTGCCAGTAGTACGATAGGGGGCGGTCAGCCCCAGCATTTT. Translated, this gives CASSTIGGGQPQHF.